This T cell receptor (beta chain) was retrieved from a study of blood T cell repertoires in COVID-19. At the level of the study: The United States, Italy and Spain supplied acute and convalescent COVID-19 samples. Nucleic acid was either cDNA or gDNA, and it came from T cells, B-cell-depleted T cells, or PBMCs.

The CDR3 sequence is 14 residues long. Germline V lookup: CDR1 MNHNY, CDR2 SVGAGI (reference sequence). J lost 1 base, V lost 7 bases, and 3 bases had no gene match. Original processing notes: Amplification with reference gene primers provided the estimates of nucleated cell counts. TCRdb keeps only in-frame clones here, not all; method: immunoSEQ multiplex PCR. The V and J calls and clone size come from that table; D and trimming were worked out from the DNA. The sample lists 15,000 to 20,000 clones; roughly 91% were seen once. Specimen: peripheral blood. This receptor was obtained from a human donor in a cohort sampled during active COVID-19. The chain is built from TRBV6-6 and TRBJ2-2; 7 nucleotides agree with TRBD2. The CDR3 bases are TGTGCCAGCAAGGGAGGGGTGAACACCGGGGAGCTGTTTTTT. It specifies CASKGGVNTGELFF.